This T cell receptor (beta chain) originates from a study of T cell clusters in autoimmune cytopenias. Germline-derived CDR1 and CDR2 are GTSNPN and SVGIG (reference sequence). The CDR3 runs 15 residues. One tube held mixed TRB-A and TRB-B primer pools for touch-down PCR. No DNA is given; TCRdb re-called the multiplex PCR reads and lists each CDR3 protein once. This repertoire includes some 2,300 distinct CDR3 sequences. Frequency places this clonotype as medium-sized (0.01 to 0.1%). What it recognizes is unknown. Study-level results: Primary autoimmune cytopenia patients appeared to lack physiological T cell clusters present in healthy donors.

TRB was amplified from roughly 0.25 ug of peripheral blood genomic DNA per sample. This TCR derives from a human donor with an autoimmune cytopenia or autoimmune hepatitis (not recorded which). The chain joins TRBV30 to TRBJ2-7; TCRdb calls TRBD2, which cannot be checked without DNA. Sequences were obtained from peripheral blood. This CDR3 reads CAWSAPGLRPYEQYF.